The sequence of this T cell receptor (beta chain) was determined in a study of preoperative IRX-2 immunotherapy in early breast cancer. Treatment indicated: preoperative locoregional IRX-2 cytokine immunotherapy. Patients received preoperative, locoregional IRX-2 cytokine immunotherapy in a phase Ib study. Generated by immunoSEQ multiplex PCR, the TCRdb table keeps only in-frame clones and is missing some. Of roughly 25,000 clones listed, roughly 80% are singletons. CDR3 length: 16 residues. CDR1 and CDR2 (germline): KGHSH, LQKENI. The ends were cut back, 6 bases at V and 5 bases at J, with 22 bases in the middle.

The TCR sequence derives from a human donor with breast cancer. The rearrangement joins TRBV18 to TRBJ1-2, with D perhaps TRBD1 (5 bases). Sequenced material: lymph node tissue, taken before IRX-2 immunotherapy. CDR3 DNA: TGTGCCAGCTCTCCCAACCAAAGTGGTCAGGGTTATGGCTACACCTTC. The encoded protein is CASSPNQSGQGYGYTF.